This T cell receptor (beta chain) derives from a study of blood T cell repertoires in COVID-19. Turning to the study itself: Collection of acute and convalescent COVID-19 samples took place in the United States, Italy and Spain. T cells, B-cell-depleted T cells, or PBMCs supplied cDNA or gDNA.

The Seattle site enrolled patients during active infection and followed them longitudinally. Only in-frame clones appear in the TCRdb table, and some are missing; sequencing was by immunoSEQ multiplex PCR. The sample has hundreds of thousands of clones; 85% to 90% are singletons. The V and J ends lost 9 bases and 0 bases, in that order; junction bases with no gene match: 4. Germline CDR1 reads KGHDR; CDR2 reads SFDVKD. The CDR3 covers 15 residues. The chain links TRBV24-1 to TRBJ2-1; the match to TRBD2 covers 10 bases. This sequence originates from a woman aged 50 to 60 with COVID-19, enrolled during active disease. The sequencing sample was made of peripheral blood. The DNA of the CDR3 is TGTGCCACCGCTAGCGGGGGTCCCTCCTACAATGAGCAGTTCTTC. The encoded protein is CATASGGPSYNEQFF.